The 18 T cell receptor beta chains in this list originate from one sample, sequenced in a study of CD8+ T cells in alopecia areata (dated by TCRdb to about 2018). Per the publication, the treatment or condition label means: oral pan-JAK inhibitor, 5-10 mg twice daily. Libraries were prepared through the immunoSEQ multiplex PCR assay. For TCR sequencing, RNA was extracted from every sample and reverse transcribed into cDNA to serve as template. The table comes from immuneACCESS by way of TCRdb, which keeps in-frame sequences with V and J called. Part of the clones is missing from these tables; in studies checked, under half for an unresolved V gene and the rest for unknown reasons. This sample holds about 270,000 clones; about three fifths were observed only once. Of the sample, roughly 0.88% is held by the ten largest clones. The sample here was CD4+ T cells sorted from blood, taken around week 53, from a patient treated with tofacitinib. The receptor set was obtained from a human donor with alopecia areata.

V is TRBV30 and J is TRBJ1-5, with TRBD1 identical over 9 bases. Germline V gives CDR1 GTSNPN, CDR2 SVGIG (reference sequence). This CDR3 comprises 13 residues. Losses at the gene ends were 1 base for V and 8 bases for J; bases not matched to a gene: 3. The CDR3 region has the DNA TGTGCCTGGAGTGCACAGGGGGCTAAGCCCCAGCATTTT. Its translation is CAWSAQGAKPQHF.

The chain links TRBV2 to TRBJ2-7; D might be TRBD1 (6 bases). Germline V lookup: CDR1 SNHLY, CDR2 FYNNEI. The germline V and J ends were trimmed by 5 bases and 1 base, with 15 bases remaining between them. The CDR3 is 15 amino acids. The CDR3 sequence is CASSKDSSLSYEQYF. The CDR3, as DNA: TGTGCCAGCAGTAAGGACAGTTCCCTTTCCTACGAGCAGTACTTC.

This clone was seen only a few times. The chain links TRBV29-1 to TRBJ2-5; a weak D match, TRBD2 (5 bases). The CDR3 loop spans 12 amino acids. Germline CDR1 is SQVTM and CDR2 is ANQGSEA. The V and J ends lost 3 bases and 5 bases respectively, with 10 bases between them. The DNA of the CDR3 is TGCAGCGTTGACCAAGGAGGCGAGACCCAGTACTTC. Amino acids: CSVDQGGETQYF.

The chain couples TRBV29-1 to TRBJ2-1; D is unresolved. Trimming shortened V by 7 bases and J by 0 bases, and 7 bases separated the two germline ends. The germline V gene has CDR1 SQVTM and CDR2 ANQGSEA. This CDR3 has 12 amino acids. In DNA, the CDR3 is TGCAGCGCCGAACCCTCCTACAATGAGCAGTTCTTC. Its translation: CSAEPSYNEQFF.

This chain links TRBV30 with TRBJ1-2; 8 positions match TRBD1. The CDR3 runs 14 residues. Germline-derived CDR1 and CDR2 are GTSNPN and SVGIG (reference sequence). With V trimmed by 2 bases and J by 4 bases, 6 bases remained unmatched. Here the CDR3 DNA reads TGTGCCTGGAGTTTCCGGACAGGGACCTATGGCTACACCTTC. Translating it yields CAWSFRTGTYGYTF.

This sequence joins TRBV19 and TRBJ2-5, with D uncertain. This CDR3 contains 13 residues. V lost 6 bases, J lost 4 bases, and 12 bases lay in between. Germline loops: CDR1 LNHDA, CDR2 SQIVND (reference sequence). The CDR3 loop is CASSLRGLETQYF. For the CDR3, the DNA is TGTGCCAGTAGCCTCAGAGGTTTAGAGACCCAGTACTTC.

This clone was counted between two and nine times. J is TRBJ1-5 and V is TRBV29-1; the match to TRBD1 covers 7 bases. The J segment lost 5 bases and the V segment lost 8 bases, leaving 9 bases of the junction unmatched. The CDR3 is made up of 13 amino acids. Germline V lookup: CDR1 SQVTM, CDR2 ANQGSEA. CDR3 coding DNA: TGCAGCATCGCATATGGGACAGATCAGCCCCAGCATTTT. Its protein is CSIAYGTDQPQHF.

The chain recombines TRBV30 with TRBJ2-7; D gene uncertain. The CDR3 runs to 17 residues. The germline V gene encodes CDR1 GTSNPN and CDR2 SVGIG (reference sequence). Trimming stripped 0 bases from V and 0 bases from J, with 18 bases between. The chain's CDR3 is CAWSVLLGSLSSYEQYF. DNA for the CDR3: TGTGCCTGGAGTGTACTACTGGGTAGCTTAAGCTCCTACGAGCAGTACTTC.

V and J are TRBV29-1 and TRBJ2-3; 10 positions match TRBD2. CDR1 SQVTM and CDR2 ANQGSEA come from the germline V gene. J was trimmed by 2 bases and V by 4 bases; bases with no gene match: 9. This CDR3 is built from 16 residues. CDR3 sequence (DNA): TGCAGCGTTGTTTCTAGCGGGGGACTCCTCACAGATACGCAGTATTTT. Amino acids: CSVVSSGGLLTDTQYF.

V and J are TRBV20-1 and TRBJ2-1; D remains ambiguous. The V end was cut by 6 bases, the J end by 4 bases, with 4 bases between. The CDR3 is 10 residues long. Germline V gene lookup returns CDR1 DFQATT and CDR2 SNEGSKA (reference sequence). The CDR3 here is CSALYNEQFF. For the CDR3, the DNA is TGCAGTGCCCTTTACAATGAGCAGTTCTTC.

As regards this clone: This sample also contains other DNA sequences that code for the same CDR3. This rearrangement joins TRBV5-6 to TRBJ2-3; TRBD2 might be the D (5 bases). Germline V gene sequence: CDR1 SGHDT, CDR2 YYEEEE. The CDR3 is 14 amino acids. Trimming stripped 4 bases from V and 1 base from J, with 10 bases between. The CDR3 sequence: CASSLDSRTDTQYF. The CDR3 bases are TGTGCCAGCAGCCTGGACTCCCGCACAGATACGCAGTATTTT.

The CDR3 sequence is CASSFEKGVSYEQYF. For the CDR3, the DNA is TGTGCCAGCAGTTTCGAGAAGGGGGTGTCCTACGAGCAGTACTTC. The chain carries TRBV27 and TRBJ2-7; D may be TRBD1 (6 bases). From germline, CDR1 is MNHEY and CDR2 SMNVEV (reference sequence). This CDR3 has 15 residues. V was pared by 3 bases and J by 1 base, with 13 bases between.

The V gene is TRBV30, the J gene TRBJ2-3; a possible D gene is TRBD1 (6 bases). V shed 3 bases and J shed 0 bases, with 16 bases lying between them. This CDR3 is built from 16 residues. Germline values: CDR1 GTSNPN, CDR2 SVGIG (reference sequence). The CDR3 loop reads CAWRGPTGKSTDTQYF. CDR3 coding DNA: TGTGCCTGGAGGGGCCCCACAGGGAAGAGCACAGATACGCAGTATTTT.

This clone was detected only a few times. This chain links TRBV2 with TRBJ2-4; 9 bases agree with TRBD2. In germline, CDR1 is SNHLY, CDR2 FYNNEI. V lost 7 bases, J lost 5 bases, and 6 bases stayed unmatched. The CDR3 contains 14 residues. CDR3: CASTASGVENIQYF. The CDR3 nucleotides are TGTGCCAGCACGGCTAGCGGGGTAGAAAACATTCAGTACTTC. The whole variable domain, remainder taken from reference TRBV2 and TRBJ2-4, is EPEVTQTPSHQVTQMGQEVILRCVPISNHLYFYWYRQILGQKVEFLVSFYNNEISEKSEIFDDQFSVERPDGSNFTLKIRSTKLEDSAMYFCASTASGVENIQYFGAGTRLSVL.

V and J are TRBV6-1 and TRBJ2-1; D might be TRBD1 (6 bases). Germline V gene lookup returns CDR1 MNHNS and CDR2 SASEGT. This CDR3 spans 14 amino acids. V was shortened by 4 bases and J by 3 bases, with 10 bases between the two germline ends. The CDR3 region has the DNA TGTGCCAGCAGTGTCAGGGGCCACTACAATGAGCAGTTCTTC. This codes for CASSVRGHYNEQFF.

DNA for the CDR3: TGTGCCAGCTCACCAGGAGCAACTAATGAAAAACTGTTTTTT. Its translation: CASSPGATNEKLFF. The chain combines TRBV18 with TRBJ1-4; D is ambiguous. CDR1 is KGHSH, CDR2 LQKENI, per germline. V shed 2 bases and J shed 0 bases, with 4 bases lying between them. This CDR3 spans 14 amino acids.

The V and J genes are TRBV15 and TRBJ2-1; 11 bases are shared with TRBD2. Germline trimming cut 4 bases from V and 7 bases from J; bases unmatched to any gene: 6. This CDR3 region has 15 residues. Germline assignment: CDR1 LNHNV and CDR2 YYDKDF (reference sequence). CDR3 protein: CATSNVAGGINEQFF. As DNA, the CDR3 is TGTGCCACCAGCAATGTAGCGGGGGGGATTAATGAGCAGTTCTTC.

The gene calls are TRBV6-6 and TRBJ1-5; TRBD1 agrees at 8 bases. Germline V gene data show CDR1 as MNHNY and CDR2 as SVGAGI (reference sequence). The CDR3 extends over 12 amino acids. V gave up 6 bases and J gave up 8 bases; unmatched junction bases: 3. The CDR3 reads CASRGGQEPQHF. The CDR3 nucleotides read TGTGCCAGCAGGGGGGGACAGGAGCCCCAGCATTTT.